The entry below describes one TCR beta chain. Per germline, CDR1 MNHEY and CDR2 SMNVEV (reference sequence). The CDR3 has 14 residues. V was shortened by 5 bases and J by 2 bases, with 12 bases between the two germline ends. The libraries were made with immunoSEQ v3. Here immunoSEQ multiplex PCR was the method, and the copy in TCRdb shows in-frame clones only, minus some. The repertoire holds about 6,300 clones, with about 66% as singletons. The data derive from a study of TIL therapy for anti-PD-1-resistant metastatic lung cancer. Overall study: Patients had a median age of around 56 years (range roughly 38-85).

Stated time point: pre-treatment sample, taken before nivolumab and TIL therapy. Pleural nodules or supraclavicular lymph nodes made up most of the excised metastases sampled. Progressing patients received lymphodepletion, expanded TIL infusion and IL-2. Source: tumor tissue, taken at baseline. The origin of this receptor is a person aged 25 to 85 with non-small cell lung cancer. V and J are TRBV27 and TRBJ2-5, with D unresolved. The CDR3 region is CASSPDWGQETQYF. CDR3 coding DNA: TGTGCCAGCAGTCCCGACTGGGGACAAGAGACCCAGTACTTC.